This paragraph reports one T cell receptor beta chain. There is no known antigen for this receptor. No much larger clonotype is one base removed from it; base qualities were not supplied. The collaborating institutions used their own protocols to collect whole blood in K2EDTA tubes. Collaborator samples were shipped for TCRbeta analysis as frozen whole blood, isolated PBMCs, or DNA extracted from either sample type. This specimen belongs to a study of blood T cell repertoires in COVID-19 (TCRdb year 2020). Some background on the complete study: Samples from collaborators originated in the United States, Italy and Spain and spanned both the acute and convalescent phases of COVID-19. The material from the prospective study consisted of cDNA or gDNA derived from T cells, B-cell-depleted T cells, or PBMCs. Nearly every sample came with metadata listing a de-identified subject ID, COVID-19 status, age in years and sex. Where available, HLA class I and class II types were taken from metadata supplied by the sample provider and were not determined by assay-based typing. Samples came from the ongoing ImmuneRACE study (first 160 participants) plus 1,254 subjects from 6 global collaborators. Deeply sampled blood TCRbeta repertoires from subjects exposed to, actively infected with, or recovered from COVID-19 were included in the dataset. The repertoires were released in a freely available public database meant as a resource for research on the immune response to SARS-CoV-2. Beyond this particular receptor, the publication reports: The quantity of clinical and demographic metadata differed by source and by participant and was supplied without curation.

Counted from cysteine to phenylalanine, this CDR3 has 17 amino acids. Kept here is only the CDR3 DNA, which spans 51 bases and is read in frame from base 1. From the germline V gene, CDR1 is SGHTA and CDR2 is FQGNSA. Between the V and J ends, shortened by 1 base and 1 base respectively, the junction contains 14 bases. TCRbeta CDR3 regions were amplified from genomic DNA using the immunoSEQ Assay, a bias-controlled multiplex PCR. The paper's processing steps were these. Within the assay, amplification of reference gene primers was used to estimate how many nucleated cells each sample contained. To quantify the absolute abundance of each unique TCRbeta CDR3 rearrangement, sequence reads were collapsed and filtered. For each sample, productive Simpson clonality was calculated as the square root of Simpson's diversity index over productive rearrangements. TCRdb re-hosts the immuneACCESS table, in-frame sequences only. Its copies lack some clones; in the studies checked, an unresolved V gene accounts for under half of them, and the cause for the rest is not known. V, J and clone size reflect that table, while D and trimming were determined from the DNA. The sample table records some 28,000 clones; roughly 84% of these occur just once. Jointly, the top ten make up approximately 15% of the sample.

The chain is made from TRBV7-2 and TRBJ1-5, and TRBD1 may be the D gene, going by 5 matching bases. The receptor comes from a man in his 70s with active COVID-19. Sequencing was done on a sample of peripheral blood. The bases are TGTGCCAGCAGCTTAGGGGCAGGGTACTTGAGCAATCAGCCCCAGCATTTT. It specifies CASSLGAGYLSNQPQHF.